This T cell receptor beta chain is drawn from a study of graft-versus-host responses after intestinal transplantation. About the study: Multivisceral, liver-intestinal, or isolated intestinal transplants were given to recipients. Each patient got anti-thymocyte globulin induction, then tacrolimus and steroids for roughly 3 years.

Repertoires were generated with immunoSEQ multiplex PCR, while TCRdb's copy carries only in-frame clones and drops some. The data contain about 23,000 clones, roughly nine tenths of them singletons. About this clone itself: Its antigen is still unknown.

Findings and limits, study-wide: GvH clones surfaced in recipient marrow, some emerging earlier in ileum or blood.

The germline gives CDR1 MNHEY, CDR2 SVGAGI. The CDR3 totals 14 residues. The junction had 2 bases not matched to a gene; V was cut back by 4 bases and J by 0 bases. The receptor was isolated from a human patient who received an intestinal transplant, so some T cells may come from the graft donor. The genes are TRBV6-5 and TRBJ2-7, with 8 bases fitting TRBD1. The specimen comprised PBMCs, sampled roughly 38 days after intestinal transplant. The CDR3 protein is CASSSGGRSYEQYF. The CDR3 DNA is TGTGCCAGCAGTTCAGGGGGCCGCTCCTACGAGCAGTACTTC.